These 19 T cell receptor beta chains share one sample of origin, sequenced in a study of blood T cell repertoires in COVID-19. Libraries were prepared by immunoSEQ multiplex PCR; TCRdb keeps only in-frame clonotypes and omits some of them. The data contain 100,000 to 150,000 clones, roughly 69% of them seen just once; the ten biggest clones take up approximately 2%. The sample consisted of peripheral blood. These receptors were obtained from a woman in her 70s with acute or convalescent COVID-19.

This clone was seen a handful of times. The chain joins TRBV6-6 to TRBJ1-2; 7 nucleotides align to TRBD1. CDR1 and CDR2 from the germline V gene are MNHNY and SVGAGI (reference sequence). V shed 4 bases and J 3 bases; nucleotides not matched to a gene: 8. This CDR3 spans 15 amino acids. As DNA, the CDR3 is TGTGCCAGCAGTTTACAGGGGACGTCCGACTATGGCTACACCTTC. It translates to CASSLQGTSDYGYTF.

The CDR3, as DNA: TGTGCCACCAGTGATCACGACACAGGGGGCAGAGATACGCAGTATTTT. It is translated as CATSDHDTGGRDTQYF. The rearrangement uses TRBV24-1 and TRBJ2-3; 9 bases match TRBD1. The CDR3 has 16 amino acids. With 3 bases clipped from V and 5 bases from J, the junction kept 8 bases outside the gene matches. Germline CDR1 is KGHDR and CDR2 is SFDVKD.

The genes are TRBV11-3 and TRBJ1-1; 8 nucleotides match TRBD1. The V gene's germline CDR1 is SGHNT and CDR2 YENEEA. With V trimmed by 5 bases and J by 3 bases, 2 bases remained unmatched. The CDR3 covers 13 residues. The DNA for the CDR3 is TGTGCCAGCAGCACACAGGGGGACACTGAAGCTTTCTTT. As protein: CASSTQGDTEAFF.

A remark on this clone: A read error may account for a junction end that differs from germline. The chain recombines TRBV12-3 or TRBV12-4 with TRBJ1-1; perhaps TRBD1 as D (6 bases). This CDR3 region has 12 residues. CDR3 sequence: CASSLGQLEAFF. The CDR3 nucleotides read TGTGCCAGCAGCTTAGGACAGCTTGAAGCTTTCTTT.

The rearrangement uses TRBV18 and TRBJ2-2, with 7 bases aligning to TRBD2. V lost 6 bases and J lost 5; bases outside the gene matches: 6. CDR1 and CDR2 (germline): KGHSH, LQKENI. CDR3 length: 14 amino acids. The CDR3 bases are TGTGCCAGCTCCACCAGGGAGGGAACCGGGGAGCTGTTTTTT. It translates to CASSTREGTGELFF.

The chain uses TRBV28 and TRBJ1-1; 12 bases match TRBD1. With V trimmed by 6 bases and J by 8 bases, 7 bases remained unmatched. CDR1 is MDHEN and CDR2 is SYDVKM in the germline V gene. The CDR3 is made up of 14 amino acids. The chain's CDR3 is CASSFGTGGIEAFF. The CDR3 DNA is TGTGCCAGCAGCTTCGGGACAGGGGGCATAGAAGCTTTCTTT.

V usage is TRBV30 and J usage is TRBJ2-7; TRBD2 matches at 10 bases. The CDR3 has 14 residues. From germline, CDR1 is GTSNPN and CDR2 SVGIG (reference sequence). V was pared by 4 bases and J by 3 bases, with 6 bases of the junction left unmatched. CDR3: CAWKWTSGHYEQYF. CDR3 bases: TGTGCCTGGAAATGGACTAGCGGACACTACGAGCAGTACTTC.

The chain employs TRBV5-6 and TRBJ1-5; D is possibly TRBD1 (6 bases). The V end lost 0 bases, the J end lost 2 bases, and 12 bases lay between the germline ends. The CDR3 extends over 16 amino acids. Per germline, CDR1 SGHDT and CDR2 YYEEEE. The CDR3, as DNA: TGTGCCAGCAGCTTGGCAGGGGTAACGGGCAATCAGCCCCAGCATTTT. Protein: CASSLAGVTGNQPQHF. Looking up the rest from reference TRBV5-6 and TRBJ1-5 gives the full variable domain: DAGVTQSPTHLIKTRGQQVTLRCSPKSGHDTVSWYQQALGQGPQFIFQYYEEEERQRGNFPDRFSGHQFPNYSSELNVNALLLGDSALYLCASSLAGVTGNQPQHFGDGTRLSIL.

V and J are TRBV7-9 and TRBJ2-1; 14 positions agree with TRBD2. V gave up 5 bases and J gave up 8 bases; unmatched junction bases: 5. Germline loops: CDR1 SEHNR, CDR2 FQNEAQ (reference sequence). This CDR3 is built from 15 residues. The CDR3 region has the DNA TGTGCCAGCAGCACGACTAGCGGGGGGGCGGATGAGCAGTTCTTC. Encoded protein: CASSTTSGGADEQFF.

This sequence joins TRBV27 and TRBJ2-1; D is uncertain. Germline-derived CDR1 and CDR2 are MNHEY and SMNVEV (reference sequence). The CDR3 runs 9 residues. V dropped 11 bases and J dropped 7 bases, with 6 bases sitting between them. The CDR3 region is CAAGNEQFF. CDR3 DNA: TGTGCCGCCGGGAATGAGCAGTTCTTC.

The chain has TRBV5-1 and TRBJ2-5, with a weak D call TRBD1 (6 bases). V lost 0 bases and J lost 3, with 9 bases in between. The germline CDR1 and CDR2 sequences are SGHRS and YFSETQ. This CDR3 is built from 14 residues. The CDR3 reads CASSLGQAEETQYF. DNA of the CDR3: TGCGCCAGCAGCTTGGGACAGGCCGAAGAGACCCAGTACTTC.

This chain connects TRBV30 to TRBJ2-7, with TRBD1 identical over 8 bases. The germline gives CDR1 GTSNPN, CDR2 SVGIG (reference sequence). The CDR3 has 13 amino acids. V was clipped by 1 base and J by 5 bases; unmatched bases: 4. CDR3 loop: CAWSGTGSNEQYF. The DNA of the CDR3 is TGTGCCTGGAGTGGGACAGGGAGCAACGAGCAGTACTTC.

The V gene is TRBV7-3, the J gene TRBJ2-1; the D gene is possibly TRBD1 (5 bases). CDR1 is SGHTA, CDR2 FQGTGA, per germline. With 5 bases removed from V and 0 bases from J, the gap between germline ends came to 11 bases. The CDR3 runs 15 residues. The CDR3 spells CASSPDISSYNEQFF. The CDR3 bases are TGTGCCAGCAGCCCGGACATTAGCTCCTACAATGAGCAGTTCTTC.

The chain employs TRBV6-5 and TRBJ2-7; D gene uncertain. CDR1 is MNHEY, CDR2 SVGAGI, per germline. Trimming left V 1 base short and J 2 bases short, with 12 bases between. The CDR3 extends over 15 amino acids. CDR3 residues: CASSYLKQTPYEQYF. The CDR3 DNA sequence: TGTGCCAGCAGTTACTTAAAACAGACCCCCTACGAGCAGTACTTC.

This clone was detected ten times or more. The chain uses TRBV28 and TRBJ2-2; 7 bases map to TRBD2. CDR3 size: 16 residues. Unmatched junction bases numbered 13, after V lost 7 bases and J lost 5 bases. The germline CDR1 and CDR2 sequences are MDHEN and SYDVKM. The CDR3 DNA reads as TGTGCCAGCAAGGGCGGGGGAGAAAGAGTGACCGGGGAGCTGTTTTTT. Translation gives CASKGGGERVTGELFF.

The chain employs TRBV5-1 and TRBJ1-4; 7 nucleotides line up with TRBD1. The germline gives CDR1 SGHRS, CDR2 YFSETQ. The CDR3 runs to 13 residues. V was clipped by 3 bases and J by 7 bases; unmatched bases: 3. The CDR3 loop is CASSSNRGEKLFF. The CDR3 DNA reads TGCGCCAGCAGCTCTAACAGGGGTGAAAAACTGTTTTTT.

Written as DNA, the CDR3 is TGTGCCAGCAGCCCCCCAGGGAAAAGTAACTATGGCTACACCTTC. Translated: CASSPPGKSNYGYTF. This chain links TRBV7-2 with TRBJ1-2; tentatively, D is TRBD1 (5 bases). This CDR3 region has 15 residues. Germline V gene sequence: CDR1 SGHTA, CDR2 FQGNSA. Trimming pared 5 bases from V and 1 base from J, leaving 14 bases between. Based on the CDR3 plus reference TRBV7-2 and TRBJ1-2, the full variable domain is GAGVSQSPSNKVTEKGKDVELRCDPISGHTALYWYRQSLGQGLEFLIYFQGNSAPDKSGLPSDRFSAERTGGSVSTLTIQRTQQEDSAVYLCASSPPGKSNYGYTFGSGTRLTVV.

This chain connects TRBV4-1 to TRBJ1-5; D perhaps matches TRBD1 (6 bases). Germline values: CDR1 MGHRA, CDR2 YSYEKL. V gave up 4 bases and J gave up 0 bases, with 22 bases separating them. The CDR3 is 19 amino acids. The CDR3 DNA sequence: TGCGCCAGCAGCCCCCAGGGGATTCTGGGGGCGAGTAGCAATCAGCCCCAGCATTTT. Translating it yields CASSPQGILGASSNQPQHF.

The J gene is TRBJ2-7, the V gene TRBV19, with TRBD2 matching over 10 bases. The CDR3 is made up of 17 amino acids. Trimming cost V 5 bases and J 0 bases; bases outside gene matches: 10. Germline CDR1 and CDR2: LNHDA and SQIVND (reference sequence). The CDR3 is CASSGGTSGARSYEQYF. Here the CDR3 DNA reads TGTGCCAGTAGTGGAGGCACTAGCGGGGCCCGCTCCTACGAGCAGTACTTC.